This TCR beta chain is from a study of vaccination and CD4 T cells after COVID-19. Sequenced with the Oncomine TCR Beta short-read assay was DNA taken from cultured CD4+ T cells. Via MiXCR, TCRdb re-called the PCR reads, giving one row per CDR3 protein. The sample carries over 20,000 distinct CDR3 sequences, about 40% recorded once. Trimming shortened V by 5 bases and J by 1 base, and 16 bases separated the two germline ends. The CDR3 is made up of 17 amino acids. CDR1 and CDR2 from the germline V gene are KGHDR and SFDVKD. The sample's treatment: roughly 10-day PBMC culture with coronavirus spike peptide pools or control peptides (ViraFEST assay). A note on this clonotype: Antigen specificity is unknown.

Sequencing was carried out using CD4+ T cells from blood, cultured in vitro. J is TRBJ2-2 and V is TRBV24-1; D possibly corresponds to TRBD1 (5 bases). The receptor was derived from a human donor who had recovered from COVID-19. The CDR3 DNA sequence: TGTGCCACCAGTGCCGTTTCCGCAGGGAAGAACACCGGGGAGCTGTTTTTT. Translation: CATSAVSAGKNTGELFF.